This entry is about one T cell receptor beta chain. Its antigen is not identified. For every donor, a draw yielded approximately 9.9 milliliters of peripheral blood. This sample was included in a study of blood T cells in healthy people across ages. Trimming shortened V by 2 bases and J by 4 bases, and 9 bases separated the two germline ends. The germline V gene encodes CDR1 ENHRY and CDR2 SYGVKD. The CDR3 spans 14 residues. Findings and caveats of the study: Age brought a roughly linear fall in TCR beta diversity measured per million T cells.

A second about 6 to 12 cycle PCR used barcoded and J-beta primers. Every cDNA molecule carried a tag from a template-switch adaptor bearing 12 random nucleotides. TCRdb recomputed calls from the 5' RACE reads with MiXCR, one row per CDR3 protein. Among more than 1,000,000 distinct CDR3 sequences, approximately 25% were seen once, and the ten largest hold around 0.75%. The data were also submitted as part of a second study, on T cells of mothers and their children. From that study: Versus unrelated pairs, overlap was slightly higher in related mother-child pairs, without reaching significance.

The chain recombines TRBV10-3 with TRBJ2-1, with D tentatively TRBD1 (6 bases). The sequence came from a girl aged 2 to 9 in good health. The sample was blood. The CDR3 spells CAISEGQSYNEQFF. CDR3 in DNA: TGTGCCATCAGTGAGGGACAGAGTTACAATGAGCAGTTCTTC.